These 17 T cell receptor beta chains were all obtained from the same sample, sequenced in a study of shared clonotypes between healthy human individuals. The method was immunoSEQ multiplex PCR; TCRdb's version includes in-frame clones alone and lacks a portion of them. The data show 1,400,000 or so clones, with roughly 98.5% seen just once and approximately 0.4% held by the top ten. Sequenced sample: naive CD4+ T cells sorted from blood. Documented subset: CD45RA+ positively selected. The receptor source for this set is a man aged 25 to 40 in good health.

The rearrangement uses TRBV19 and TRBJ2-5; D possibly corresponds to TRBD2 (7 bases). V was cut by 6 bases and J by 4 bases, with 21 bases left in between. Germline CDR1 reads LNHDA; CDR2 reads SQIVND (reference sequence). The CDR3 covers 16 residues. The chain's CDR3 is CASSPTRAGAVETQYF. Written as DNA, the CDR3 is TGTGCCAGTAGCCCCACCCGGGCGGGGGCCGTAGAGACCCAGTACTTC.

V and J are TRBV14 and TRBJ1-2; D may be TRBD1 (5 bases). This CDR3 region has 17 residues. CDR1 and CDR2 from the germline V gene are SGHDN and FVKESK. V lost 1 base, J lost 1 base, and 16 bases lay in between. CDR3 loop: CASSQGYRGGGNYGYTF. In DNA form, the CDR3 reads TGTGCCAGCAGCCAAGGATACCGTGGGGGGGGTAACTATGGCTACACCTTC.

The chain uses TRBV6-6 and TRBJ1-2; D might be TRBD1 (5 bases). The CDR3 has 15 residues. Germline CDR1 MNHNY, CDR2 SVGAGI (reference sequence). Trimming shortened V by 7 bases and J by 3 bases, and 18 bases separated the two germline ends. CDR3 protein: CASNPSGTSDYGYTF. The CDR3, as DNA: TGTGCCAGCAATCCCTCCGGGACGTCCGACTATGGCTACACCTTC.

Note on this clone: The same CDR3 arises from other DNA sequences in this sample as well. The V call is TRBV5-1, the J call TRBJ2-6; unclear D gene. Germline CDR1 SGHRS, CDR2 YFSETQ. Trimming took 4 bases from V and 0 from J, leaving 11 bases between them. The CDR3 length is 16 residues. In DNA form, the CDR3 reads TGCGCCAGCAGCCTGGACGGTGGCTCTGGGGCCAACGTCCTGACTTTC. This sequence encodes CASSLDGGSGANVLTF.

This chain links TRBV28 with TRBJ2-7, with TRBD1 as a possible D gene (5 bases). The V and J ends lost 4 bases and 0 bases respectively, with 16 bases between them. The CDR3 has 16 residues. Germline CDR1 reads MDHEN; CDR2 reads SYDVKM. DNA of the CDR3: TGTGCCAGCAGTTCTACCGCGGCAGGGTCCTCCTACGAGCAGTACTTC. It is translated as CASSSTAAGSSYEQYF. Using reference TRBV28 and TRBJ2-7 for the parts outside the CDR3, the full variable domain is DVKVTQSSRYLVKRTGEKVFLECVQDMDHENMFWYRQDPGLGLRLIYFSYDVKMKEKGDIPEGYSVSREKKERFSLILESASTNQTSMYLCASSSTAAGSSYEQYFGPGTRLTVT.

This clone was observed a single time. The chain uses TRBV5-1 and TRBJ2-1, with D possibly TRBD2 on 5 matching bases. This CDR3 is built from 16 residues. Trimming left V 3 bases short and J 3 bases short, with 16 bases between. CDR1 SGHRS and CDR2 YFSETQ come from the germline V gene. In DNA form, the CDR3 reads TGCGCCAGCAGCTCAGGACTGTCCGAAAACTACAATGAGCAGTTCTTC. This translates into CASSSGLSENYNEQFF.

The rearrangement joins TRBV11-2 to TRBJ2-1; 9 nucleotides agree with TRBD1. This CDR3 comprises 16 residues. J lost 9 bases, V lost 1 base, and 10 bases had no gene match. The germline gives CDR1 SGHAT, CDR2 FQNNGV. The CDR3 region is CASSLGTGVPKTEQFF. Here the CDR3 DNA reads TGTGCCAGCAGCTTAGGGACAGGGGTACCCAAGACTGAGCAGTTCTTC.

Points on this clone: Other DNA sequences in the sample encode the same CDR3. The chain employs TRBV5-1 and TRBJ2-5, with TRBD1 identical over 12 bases. The junction had 5 bases not matched to a gene; V was cut back by 4 bases and J by 4 bases. CDR3 length equals 15 residues. The germline CDR1 and CDR2 sequences are SGHRS and YFSETQ. CDR3 coding DNA: TGCGCCAGCAGCCTAGGGGACAGGGGGCGAGAGACCCAGTACTTC. Translated, it gives CASSLGDRGRETQYF.

The V gene is TRBV9, the J gene TRBJ2-3, with TRBD1 matching over 8 bases. The CDR3 spans 15 residues. The germline V gene encodes CDR1 SGDLS and CDR2 YYNGEE. V lost 4 bases to trimming and J lost 1 base; unmatched junction nucleotides: 5. CDR3: CASSPPGQGTDTQYF. The CDR3 bases are TGTGCCAGCAGCCCCCCGGGACAGGGCACAGATACGCAGTATTTT.

The rearrangement uses TRBV19 and TRBJ2-5; D not certain. V lost 5 bases to trimming and J lost 5 bases, with 9 bases between them. Germline V gives CDR1 LNHDA, CDR2 SQIVND (reference sequence). The length of the CDR3 is 12 residues. The CDR3 protein is CASSQAEETQYF. DNA of the CDR3: TGTGCCAGTAGTCAGGCTGAGGAGACCCAGTACTTC.

The chain links TRBV29-1 to TRBJ2-1; possible D gene TRBD2, 5 bases. This CDR3 has 14 residues. Germline V gene sequence: CDR1 SQVTM, CDR2 ANQGSEA. The V end was cut by 3 bases, the J end by 5 bases, with 14 bases between. The CDR3: CSVDRARGHNEQFF. The CDR3 DNA reads as TGCAGCGTTGACCGGGCTAGAGGGCACAATGAGCAGTTCTTC.

The chain links TRBV11-3 to TRBJ1-5; no clear D gene. The CDR3 is made up of 14 amino acids. Germline V gives CDR1 SGHNT, CDR2 YENEEA. V shed 6 bases and J shed 5 bases, with 14 bases lying between them. CDR3 nucleotides: TGTGCCAGCAGATCGGACCGGCCCTATCAGCCCCAGCATTTT. It translates to CASRSDRPYQPQHF.

The chain carries TRBV4-1 and TRBJ2-3, with a possible D match to TRBD2 (8 bases). Germline loops: CDR1 MGHRA, CDR2 YSYEKL. The CDR3 totals 18 residues. V was pared by 2 bases and J by 0 bases, with 18 bases between. The CDR3 is CASSQYPGGDSSTDTQYF. Written as DNA, the CDR3 is TGCGCCAGCAGCCAATACCCCGGGGGGGACAGTAGCACAGATACGCAGTATTTT.

The genes are TRBV30 and TRBJ2-1; TRBD2 matches at 8 bases. CDR1 and CDR2 (germline): GTSNPN, SVGIG (reference sequence). Losses at the gene ends were 3 bases for V and 5 bases for J; bases not matched to a gene: 9. This CDR3 spans 15 amino acids. The CDR3 sequence: CAWRAGGAPHNEQFF. The CDR3 nucleotides read TGTGCCTGGAGGGCGGGGGGTGCCCCCCACAATGAGCAGTTCTTC.

The CDR3 DNA follows: TGTGCCAGCAGTTATCGACAGGGCGAAAAACTGTTTTTT. Residues: CASSYRQGEKLFF. The rearrangement uses TRBV28 and TRBJ1-4, with 7 bases lining up with TRBD1. Germline V gives CDR1 MDHEN, CDR2 SYDVKM. V gave up 4 bases and J gave up 8 bases; unmatched junction bases: 4. The CDR3 consists of 13 residues. Filled out from reference TRBV28 and TRBJ1-4, the complete variable domain reads DVKVTQSSRYLVKRTGEKVFLECVQDMDHENMFWYRQDPGLGLRLIYFSYDVKMKEKGDIPEGYSVSREKKERFSLILESASTNQTSMYLCASSYRQGEKLFFGSGTQLSVL.

The CDR3 loop is CATSRGGYEQYF. The DNA of the CDR3 is TGTGCCACCTCTCGCGGAGGCTACGAGCAGTACTTC. This chain uses TRBV10-3 with TRBJ2-7; D might be TRBD2 (5 bases). V was trimmed by 10 bases and J by 3 bases, leaving 13 bases between them. In germline, CDR1 is ENHRY, CDR2 SYGVKD. This CDR3 contains 12 residues.

The rearrangement links TRBV19 to TRBJ1-4; D possibly corresponds to TRBD1 (5 bases). Per the germline V gene, CDR1 is LNHDA and CDR2 is SQIVND (reference sequence). The V gene lost 5 bases and the J gene lost 10 bases, with 23 bases spanning the gap. This CDR3 has 16 amino acids. The CDR3 nucleotides are TGTGCCAGTAGTTCCCCTGATTGGACAAGGAGAGGAAAACTGTTTTTT. As protein: CASSSPDWTRRGKLFF.